This T cell receptor (beta chain) was documented in a study of T cells in Graves' hyperthyroidism and ophthalmopathy. CDR1 and CDR2 (germline): MNHEY, SVGEGT. V trimming: 5 bases; J trimming: 3 bases; junction bases outside the gene matches: 6. The CDR3 consists of 14 residues. Uncontrolled infection, other autoimmune disease, pregnancy and lactation each barred patients from inclusion. What was amplified from RNA transcripts were TCR beta CDR3 regions. First-round RT-PCR targeting the TCR CDR3 was performed with the HTBI primer set. Via MiXCR, TCRdb re-called the multiplex PCR reads, giving one row per CDR3 protein. The data show hundreds of thousands of distinct CDR3 sequences, 15% to 20% seen once.

The sequencing input was blood. This chain connects TRBV6-2 or TRBV6-3 to TRBJ2-7; 8 nucleotides align to TRBD2. The TCR was taken from a man in his forties with Graves' ophthalmopathy. CDR3 in amino acids: CASSDDGGVYEQYF. The CDR3 nucleotides read TGTGCCAGCAGTGACGACGGGGGGGTCTACGAGCAGTACTTC.